This TCR beta chain was identified in a study of beta chain features in type 1 diabetes. Trimming took 0 bases from V and 11 from J, leaving 17 bases between them. This CDR3 spans 15 amino acids. Germline assignment: CDR1 SGDLS and CDR2 YYNGEE. Comment on this clone: Its target is not known.

Isolated RNA was reverse transcribed in full, so expressed TCRB transcripts were sequenced. Mean read depth for naive, central memory and regulatory T cell samples was approximately 3.57 million reads. Clones were sequenced by immunoSEQ multiplex PCR, and TCRdb holds only the in-frame ones, with some missing. The sample includes 350,000 to 400,000 clones, roughly 12% of them seen just once. Findings and limits, study-wide: A greater similarity of naive, central memory and Treg TCRB repertoires was seen among patients than among healthy donors. Among all four CD4+ subsets, Type 1 diabetes patients had TCRB CDR3s that were moderately but significantly shorter. Because the template was cDNA, high-expressing cells might be over-represented.

The rearrangement uses TRBV9 and TRBJ1-4; D is unclear. Sequenced sample: naive CD4+ T cells from blood. This clonotype was obtained from a woman aged 18-29 years with type 1 diabetes. The CDR3 loop is CASSVDGSPGKKLFF. The CDR3 DNA reads as TGTGCCAGCAGCGTAGACGGCTCGCCGGGAAAGAAACTGTTTTTT.